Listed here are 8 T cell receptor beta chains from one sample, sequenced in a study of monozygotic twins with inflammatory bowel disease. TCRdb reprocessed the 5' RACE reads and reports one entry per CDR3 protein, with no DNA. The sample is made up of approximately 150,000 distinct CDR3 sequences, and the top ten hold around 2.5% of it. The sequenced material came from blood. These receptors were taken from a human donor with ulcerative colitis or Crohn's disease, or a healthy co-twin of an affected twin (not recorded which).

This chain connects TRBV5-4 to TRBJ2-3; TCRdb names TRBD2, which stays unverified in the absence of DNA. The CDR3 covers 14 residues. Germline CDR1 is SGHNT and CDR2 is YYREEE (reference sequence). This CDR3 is CASSLIAMRDTQYF. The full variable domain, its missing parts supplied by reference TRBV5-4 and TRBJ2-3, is ETGVTQSPTHLIKTRGQQVTLRCSSQSGHNTVSWYQQALGQGPQFIFQYYREEENGRGNFPPRFSGLQFPNYSSELNVNALELDDSALYLCASSLIAMRDTQYFGPGTRLTVL.

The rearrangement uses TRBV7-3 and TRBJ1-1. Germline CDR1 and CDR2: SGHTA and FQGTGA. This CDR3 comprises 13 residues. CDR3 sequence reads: CASSRGSNTEAFF.

The CDR3 loop reads CSARGFTVGGQYNTGELFF. This chain connects TRBV20-1 to TRBJ2-2; TCRdb selects TRBD2, and the lack of DNA leaves this call unchecked. The germline gives CDR1 DFQATT, CDR2 SNEGSKA (reference sequence). The CDR3 loop spans 19 amino acids.

The CDR3 protein is CALIPGQGSRETQYF. This chain uses TRBV30 with TRBJ2-5; TCRdb indicates TRBD1, and absent DNA this call remains unverified. CDR3 length: 15 residues. Germline V gene data show CDR1 as GTSNPN and CDR2 as SVGIG (reference sequence).

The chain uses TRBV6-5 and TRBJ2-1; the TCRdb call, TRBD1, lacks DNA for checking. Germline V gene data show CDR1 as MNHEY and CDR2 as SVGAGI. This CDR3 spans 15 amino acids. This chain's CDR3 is CASSYLQGSYNEQFF.

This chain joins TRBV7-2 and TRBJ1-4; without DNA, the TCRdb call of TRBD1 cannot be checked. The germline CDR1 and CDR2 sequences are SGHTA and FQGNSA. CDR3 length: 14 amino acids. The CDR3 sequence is CASSLDGRGRKLFF. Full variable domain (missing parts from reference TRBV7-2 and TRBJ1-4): GAGVSQSPSNKVTEKGKDVELRCDPISGHTALYWYRQSLGQGLEFLIYFQGNSAPDKSGLPSDRFSAERTGGSVSTLTIQRTQQEDSAVYLCASSLDGRGRKLFFGSGTQLSVL.

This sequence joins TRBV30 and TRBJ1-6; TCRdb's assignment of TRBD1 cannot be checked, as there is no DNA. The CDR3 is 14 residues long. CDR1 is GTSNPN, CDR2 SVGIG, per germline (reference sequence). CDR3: CAWSEGQSTGPLHF.

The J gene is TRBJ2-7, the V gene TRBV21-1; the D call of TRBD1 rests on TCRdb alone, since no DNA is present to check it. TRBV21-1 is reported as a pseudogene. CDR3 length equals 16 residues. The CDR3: CASSKNAKGPSYEQYF.